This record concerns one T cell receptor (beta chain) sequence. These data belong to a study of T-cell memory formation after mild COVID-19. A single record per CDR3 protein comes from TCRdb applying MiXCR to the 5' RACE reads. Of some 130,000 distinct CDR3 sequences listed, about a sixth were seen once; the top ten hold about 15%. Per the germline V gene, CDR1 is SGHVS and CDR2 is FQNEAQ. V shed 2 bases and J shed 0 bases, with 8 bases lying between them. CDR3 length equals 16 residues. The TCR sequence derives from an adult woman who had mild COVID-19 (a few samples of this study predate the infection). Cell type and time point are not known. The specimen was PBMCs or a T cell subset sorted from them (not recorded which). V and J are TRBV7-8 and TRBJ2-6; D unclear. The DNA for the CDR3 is TGTGCCAGCAGCTTATTGGGTAGCTCTGGGGCCAACGTCCTGACTTTC. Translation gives CASSLLGSSGANVLTF.